What follows are 26 T cell receptor beta chains derived from one specimen sequenced in a study of post-analysis software for immune sequencing data. These receptors are not linked to any known antigen. Overall study results and limits: TRBV5-6, TRBV5-1 and TRBV20-1 belonged to a set of about five TRBV segments that were more frequent in patients than controls.

The authors incorporated unique molecular identifiers into the TCR beta cDNA libraries. From the PCR reads, TCRdb called clonotypes with MiXCR, one entry per CDR3 protein. There are about half a million distinct CDR3 sequences in the sample; around a third occur only once, and approximately 6% lies in the top ten. What was sequenced was blood. The receptors were sampled from a girl under 18 with multiple sclerosis.

This clonotype has a handful of counts. The gene calls are TRBV11-2 and TRBJ2-3; 8 nucleotides match TRBD2. Trimming took 5 bases from V and 6 from J; bases not matched to a gene: 10. Germline lookup yields CDR1 SGHAT and CDR2 FQNNGV. The CDR3 contains 15 residues. CDR3 DNA sequence: TGTGCCAGCAGCCTAGCGGGTCCCACAGTGGATACGCAGTATTTT. Protein sequence: CASSLAGPTVDTQYF.

The genes are TRBV29-1 and TRBJ1-1, with 7 nucleotides matching TRBD1. This CDR3 contains 15 residues. Germline V gives CDR1 SQVTM, CDR2 ANQGSEA. V trimming: 4 bases; J trimming: 2 bases; junction bases outside the gene matches: 10. This CDR3 is CSVGARAGGNTEAFF. The CDR3 DNA is TGCAGCGTTGGAGCAAGGGCAGGGGGAAACACTGAAGCTTTCTTT.

This chain links TRBV5-1 with TRBJ1-1; the match to TRBD1 covers 8 bases. The V gene's germline CDR1 is SGHRS and CDR2 YFSETQ. The CDR3 runs 13 residues. V shed 4 bases, J shed 6 bases, and the junction held 5 bases outside the gene matches. The CDR3 protein is CASSPGGAAEAFF. The CDR3 nucleotides are TGCGCCAGCAGCCCAGGGGGCGCGGCTGAAGCTTTCTTT.

This clonotype was observed a few times. The chain recombines TRBV9 with TRBJ2-1, with 10 bases matching TRBD2. Germline CDR1 and CDR2: SGDLS and YYNGEE. The CDR3 spans 16 residues. V was pared by 3 bases and J by 0 bases, with 3 bases of the junction left unmatched. The CDR3: CASSASGGASYNEQFF. In nucleotides, the CDR3 is TGTGCCAGCAGCGCGAGCGGGGGGGCCTCCTACAATGAGCAGTTCTTC.

The rearrangement uses TRBV6-1 and TRBJ1-1; D remains unclear. Trimming pared 7 bases from V and 4 bases from J, leaving 13 bases between. CDR1 is MNHNS and CDR2 is SASEGT in the germline V gene. The CDR3 is made up of 13 amino acids. The CDR3 DNA follows: TGTGCCAGCAACACACGGAGGTCCACTGAAGCTTTCTTT. Protein: CASNTRRSTEAFF.

The chain carries TRBV5-1 and TRBJ1-1; TRBD1 matches 7 bases. Looked up from germline, CDR1 is SGHRS and CDR2 is YFSETQ. J gave up 0 bases and V 5 bases, and 7 bases lay outside the gene matches. This CDR3 spans 15 amino acids. The chain's CDR3 is CASRPTGRLNTEAFF. CDR3 DNA: TGCGCCAGCAGGCCGACAGGGAGGTTGAACACTGAAGCTTTCTTT. Supplemented by reference TRBV5-1 and TRBJ1-1, the full variable domain reads KAGVTQTPRYLIKTRGQQVTLSCSPISGHRSVSWYQQTPGQGLQFLFEYFSETQRNKGNFPGRFSGRQFSNSRSEMNVSTLELGDSALYLCASRPTGRLNTEAFFGQGTRLTVV.

The gene calls are TRBV10-3 and TRBJ1-1; no reliable D call. This CDR3 contains 12 residues. V was shortened by 10 bases and J by 0 bases, with 9 bases between the two germline ends. Germline CDR1 reads ENHRY; CDR2 reads SYGVKD. CDR3 bases: TGTGCCACCCTAGCACTGAACACTGAAGCTTTCTTT. Amino acid sequence: CATLALNTEAFF.

This clonotype occurred a few times. This chain uses TRBV3-1 with TRBJ2-1; either TRBD1 or TRBD2 may fit D (6 bases each). Trimming took 4 bases from V and 8 from J, leaving 18 bases between them. Germline values: CDR1 LGHDT, CDR2 YNNKEL (reference sequence). There are 15 residues in the CDR3. The CDR3 nucleotides are TGTGCCAGCAGCCCCGAAAGGTCGGGGGCCGATGAGCAGTTCTTC. Protein sequence: CASSPERSGADEQFF.

This clonotype was picked up a small number of times. The rearrangement joins TRBV7-9 to TRBJ2-7; the D is unclear. Germline V lookup: CDR1 SEHNR, CDR2 FQNEAQ (reference sequence). The CDR3 runs 15 residues. Between the trimmed V and J ends, which lost 5 bases and 0 bases, there was a span of 14 bases. CDR3 coding DNA: TGTGCCAGCAGCCCTGCTTGGGGAAGCTCCTACGAGCAGTACTTC. This translates into CASSPAWGSSYEQYF.

The DNA for the CDR3 is TGTGCCAGCAGCCTGGGACAGGACCGCTCTGGGGCCAACGTCCTGACTTTC. As protein: CASSLGQDRSGANVLTF. V is TRBV7-3 and J is TRBJ2-6, with TRBD1 identical over 8 bases. Germline trimming cut 5 bases from V and 0 bases from J; bases unmatched to any gene: 6. CDR3 length equals 17 residues. Germline-derived CDR1 and CDR2 are SGHTA and FQGTGA.

The gene calls are TRBV11-2 and TRBJ2-7; 7 bases align to TRBD1. V trimming: 0 bases; J trimming: 6 bases; junction bases outside the gene matches: 5. The CDR3 covers 14 residues. Germline-derived CDR1 and CDR2 are SGHAT and FQNNGV. CDR3 DNA: TGTGCCAGCAGCTTAGAACACACAGGGGCCGAGCAGTACTTC. Encoded protein: CASSLEHTGAEQYF.

The chain combines TRBV6-1 with TRBJ1-4; the D is unclear. With 0 bases removed from V and 7 bases from J, the gap between germline ends came to 12 bases. Germline assignment: CDR1 MNHNS and CDR2 SASEGT. CDR3 length: 15 amino acids. The CDR3 here is CASSEAILSGEKLFF. In DNA form, the CDR3 reads TGTGCCAGCAGTGAAGCCATCCTCTCGGGTGAAAAACTGTTTTTT.

The chain joins TRBV20-1 to TRBJ1-5; D perhaps matches TRBD1 (6 bases). CDR1 and CDR2 from the germline V gene are DFQATT and SNEGSKA (reference sequence). The CDR3 covers 13 residues. Trimming left V 1 base short and J 5 bases short, with 9 bases between. The CDR3 spells CSARGRGDQPQHF. The CDR3 nucleotides are TGCAGTGCTAGAGGCAGGGGTGATCAGCCCCAGCATTTT.

This clonotype came up a few times. V gene TRBV20-1 combines with J gene TRBJ2-3; 11 bases are shared with TRBD2. Germline V gene lookup returns CDR1 DFQATT and CDR2 SNEGSKA (reference sequence). The J segment lost 2 bases and the V segment lost 4 bases, leaving 8 bases of the junction unmatched. This CDR3 region has 16 residues. The CDR3 loop reads CSATTGLAGPTDTQYF. The CDR3 DNA reads TGCAGTGCTACGACAGGACTAGCGGGCCCCACAGATACGCAGTATTTT.

V is TRBV11-1 and J is TRBJ1-2; D perhaps matches TRBD1 (5 bases). V dropped 4 bases and J dropped 8 bases, with 14 bases sitting between them. Germline assignment: CDR1 SGHAT and CDR2 FQDESV (reference sequence). The CDR3 sequence is 13 residues long. The CDR3 sequence: CASSSSQGLGYTF. CDR3 DNA: TGTGCCAGCAGCTCCTCGCAGGGATTGGGCTACACCTTC.

This clonotype has only a few counts. The V call is TRBV6-5, the J call TRBJ1-1; D remains unclear. The germline V and J ends were trimmed by 6 bases and 5 bases, with 16 bases remaining between them. Germline V CDR1 and CDR2: MNHEY, SVGAGI. This CDR3 has 14 amino acids. CDR3 DNA: TGTGCCAGCAGAAGCCCGAAGGGAAGTACTGAAGCTTTCTTT. Translating gives CASRSPKGSTEAFF.

This clonotype was seen a handful of times. This chain joins TRBV15 and TRBJ2-1, with D unclear. The CDR3 is 13 amino acids. The germline CDR1 and CDR2 sequences are LNHNV and YYDKDF (reference sequence). Trimming removed 1 base from V and 8 bases from J, with 9 bases in between. The CDR3 here is CATSRAPWDEQFF. The CDR3 region has the DNA TGTGCCACCAGCAGAGCTCCGTGGGATGAGCAGTTCTTC.

This clonotype has more than one count but fewer than ten. The chain couples TRBV5-6 to TRBJ1-4, with D tentatively TRBD1 (6 bases). CDR3 size: 15 residues. Germline V CDR1 and CDR2: SGHDT, YYEEEE. Trimming took off 2 bases at V and 2 bases at J, with 10 bases between the two ends. The CDR3, as DNA: TGTGCCAGCAGCTTCCCTCAGGGGACTAATGAAAAACTGTTTTTT. Translated: CASSFPQGTNEKLFF.

This clonotype turned up a few times. The rearrangement links TRBV6-6 to TRBJ1-2; D not resolved. CDR3 length: 15 residues. V shed 0 bases and J shed 0 bases, with 8 bases lying between them. Germline CDR1 is MNHNY and CDR2 is SVGAGI (reference sequence). CDR3 nucleotides: TGTGCCAGCAGTTACTCGAGGCCCTCTAACTATGGCTACACCTTC. This codes for CASSYSRPSNYGYTF.

The chain carries TRBV7-9 and TRBJ1-6; D is perhaps TRBD1 (5 bases). Trimming left V 3 bases short and J 0 bases short, with 12 bases between. This CDR3 contains 17 residues. The germline gives CDR1 SEHNR, CDR2 FQNEAQ (reference sequence). The CDR3 DNA reads TGTGCCAGCAGCTTGGGGCAGGGAAGCTCCTATAATTCACCCCTCCACTTT. Its protein is CASSLGQGSSYNSPLHF.

The chain recombines TRBV5-1 with TRBJ1-4; D uncertain. Germline V gives CDR1 SGHRS, CDR2 YFSETQ. This CDR3 has 14 amino acids. With 1 base removed from V and 5 bases from J, the gap between germline ends came to 9 bases. In DNA form, the CDR3 reads TGCGCCAGCAGCTTGTTTGGGGAAAATGAAAAACTGTTTTTT. Translation: CASSLFGENEKLFF.

In DNA form, the CDR3 reads TGTGCCAGCTCCTCGTGGGGGGGGGAGGAAGAGACCCAGTACTTC. Translation gives CASSSWGGEEETQYF. J is TRBJ2-7 and V is TRBV3-1; 7 nucleotides agree with TRBD2. The J call could be wrong; TRBJ2-5 is a better fit for the DNA end. Germline assignment: CDR1 LGHDT and CDR2 YNNKEL (reference sequence). This CDR3 region has 15 residues.

The chain carries TRBV9 and TRBJ1-2; D remains ambiguous. This CDR3 is built from 13 residues. V was cut by 4 bases and J by 6 bases, with 13 bases left in between. Per the germline V gene, CDR1 is SGDLS and CDR2 is YYNGEE. CDR3 amino acids: CASSYDGQDGYTF. The CDR3 nucleotides read TGTGCCAGCAGCTACGATGGGCAGGATGGCTACACCTTC.

This chain uses TRBV19 with TRBJ1-2, with 8 bases that match TRBD1. Trimming at V came to 4 bases and at J to 4 bases, leaving 2 bases not matched to a gene. The CDR3 is made up of 13 amino acids. Per germline, CDR1 LNHDA and CDR2 SQIVND (reference sequence). The CDR3 nucleotides read TGTGCCAGTAGTAATACAGGGGGCTATGGCTACACCTTC. Translating it yields CASSNTGGYGYTF.

The chain joins TRBV5-6 to TRBJ1-5, with D perhaps TRBD1 (5 bases). Trimming stripped 3 bases from V and 5 bases from J, with 27 bases between. The CDR3 extends over 19 amino acids. Germline CDR1 is SGHDT and CDR2 is YYEEEE. CDR3 coding DNA: TGTGCCAGCAGCTGGGATGGGGGAAAACGACAGACGCTTGATCAGCCCCAGCATTTT. Protein product: CASSWDGGKRQTLDQPQHF.

J is TRBJ2-6 and V is TRBV11-2; 15 positions agree with TRBD2. Germline V gives CDR1 SGHAT, CDR2 FQNNGV. V lost 5 bases to trimming and J lost 3 bases; unmatched junction nucleotides: 8. The length of the CDR3 is 19 residues. The CDR3 loop is CASSLRTSGGAGGANVLTF. CDR3 DNA sequence: TGTGCCAGCAGCCTCAGGACTAGCGGGGGGGCTGGTGGGGCCAACGTCCTGACTTTC.